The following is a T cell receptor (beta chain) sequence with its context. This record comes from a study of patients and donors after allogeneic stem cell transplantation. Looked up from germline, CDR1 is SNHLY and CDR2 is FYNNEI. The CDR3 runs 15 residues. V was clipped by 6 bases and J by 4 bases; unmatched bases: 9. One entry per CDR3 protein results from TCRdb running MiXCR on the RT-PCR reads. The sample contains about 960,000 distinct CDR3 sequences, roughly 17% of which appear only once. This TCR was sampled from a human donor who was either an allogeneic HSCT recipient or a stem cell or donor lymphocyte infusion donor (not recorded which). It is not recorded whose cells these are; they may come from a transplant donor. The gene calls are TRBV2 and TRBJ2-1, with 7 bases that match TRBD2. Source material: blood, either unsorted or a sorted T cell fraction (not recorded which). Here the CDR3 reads CASRMGDSGYNEQFF. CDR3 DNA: TGTGCCAGCAGGATGGGTGATAGCGGGTACAATGAGCAGTTCTTC.